This T cell receptor beta chain was captured by sequencing in a study of T-cell reconstitution after alpha-beta-depleted transplantation in children. Researchers prepared the TCRbeta library using unique molecular identifiers, the study reports. TCRdb itself ran the PCR reads through MiXCR, one entry per CDR3 protein. The sample contains some 600,000 distinct CDR3 sequences, 16% of which appear only once. V shed 3 bases and J 3 bases; nucleotides not matched to a gene: 5. CDR3 size: 15 residues. This clonotype was seen a handful of times. The chain links TRBV12-3 or TRBV12-4 to TRBJ2-5; TRBD2 aligns across 9 bases. Sequences were derived from PBMCs from the stem cell graft donor, sampled from the stem cell graft. This TCR was sampled from a human donor who donated a stem cell graft to a child with acute myeloid leukemia. In DNA form, the CDR3 reads TGTGCCAGCAGTTTCTGGCGGGGGGGCGAAGAGACCCAGTACTTC. This translates into CASSFWRGGEETQYF.